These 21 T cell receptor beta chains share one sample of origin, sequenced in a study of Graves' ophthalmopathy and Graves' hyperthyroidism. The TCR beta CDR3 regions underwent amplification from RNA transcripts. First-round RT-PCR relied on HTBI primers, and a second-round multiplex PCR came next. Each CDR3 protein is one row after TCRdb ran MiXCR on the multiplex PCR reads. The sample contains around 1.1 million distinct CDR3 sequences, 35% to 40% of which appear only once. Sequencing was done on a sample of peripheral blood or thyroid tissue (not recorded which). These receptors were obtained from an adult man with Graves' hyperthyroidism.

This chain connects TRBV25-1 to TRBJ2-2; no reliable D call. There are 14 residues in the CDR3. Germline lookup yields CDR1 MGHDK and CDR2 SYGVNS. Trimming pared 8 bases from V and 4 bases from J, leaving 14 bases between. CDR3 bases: TGTGCCAGCGTTGAAGGGTATGGCACCGGGGAGCTGTTTTTT. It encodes CASVEGYGTGELFF.

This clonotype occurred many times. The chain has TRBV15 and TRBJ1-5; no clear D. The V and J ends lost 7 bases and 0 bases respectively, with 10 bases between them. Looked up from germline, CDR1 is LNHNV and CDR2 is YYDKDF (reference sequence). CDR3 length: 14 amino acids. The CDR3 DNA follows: TGTGCCACCAAAATCCAAGGTAGCAATCAGCCCCAGCATTTT. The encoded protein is CATKIQGSNQPQHF.

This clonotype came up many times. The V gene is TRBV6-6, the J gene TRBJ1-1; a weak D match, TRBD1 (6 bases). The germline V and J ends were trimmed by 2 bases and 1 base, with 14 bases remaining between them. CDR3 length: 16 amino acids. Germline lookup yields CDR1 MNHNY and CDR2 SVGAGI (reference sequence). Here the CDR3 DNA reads TGTGCCAGCAGTTACCACAGGGATGTTACGAACACTGAAGCTTTCTTT. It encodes CASSYHRDVTNTEAFF.

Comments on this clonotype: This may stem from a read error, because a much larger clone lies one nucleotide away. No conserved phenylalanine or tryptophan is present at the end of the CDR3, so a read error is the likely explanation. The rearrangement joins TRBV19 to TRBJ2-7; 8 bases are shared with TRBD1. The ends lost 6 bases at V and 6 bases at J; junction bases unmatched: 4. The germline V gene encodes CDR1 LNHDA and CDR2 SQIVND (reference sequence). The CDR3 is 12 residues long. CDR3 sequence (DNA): TGTGCCAGTAGCATGACAGGGGTCGAGCAGTACCTC. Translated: CASSMTGVEQYL.

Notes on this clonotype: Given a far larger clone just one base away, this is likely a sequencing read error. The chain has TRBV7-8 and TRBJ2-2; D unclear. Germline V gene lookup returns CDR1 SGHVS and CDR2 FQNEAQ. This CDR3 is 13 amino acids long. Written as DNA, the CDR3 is TGTGCCACCAGCTTGAAGAACACCGGGGAGCTGTTTTTT. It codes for CATSLKNTGELFF.

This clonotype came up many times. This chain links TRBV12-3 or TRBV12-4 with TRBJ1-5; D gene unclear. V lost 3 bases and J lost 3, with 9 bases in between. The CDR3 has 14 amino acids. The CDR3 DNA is TGTGCCAGCAGTTTGGTAGCCTTCAATCAGCCCCAGCATTTT. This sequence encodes CASSLVAFNQPQHF.

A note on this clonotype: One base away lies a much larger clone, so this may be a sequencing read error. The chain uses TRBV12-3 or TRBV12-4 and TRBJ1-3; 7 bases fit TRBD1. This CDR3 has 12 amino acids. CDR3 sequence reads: CATQGGGNTIYF. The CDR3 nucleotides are TGTGCTACCCAGGGGGGAGGAAACACCATATATTTT.

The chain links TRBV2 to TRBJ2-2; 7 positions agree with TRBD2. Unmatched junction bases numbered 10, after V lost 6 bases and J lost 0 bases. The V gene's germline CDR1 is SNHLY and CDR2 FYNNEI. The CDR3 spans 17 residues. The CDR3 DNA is TGTGCCAGCAGCTTAAGGGGCGGACTAGCGAACACCGGGGAGCTGTTTTTT. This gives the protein CASSLRGGLANTGELFF.

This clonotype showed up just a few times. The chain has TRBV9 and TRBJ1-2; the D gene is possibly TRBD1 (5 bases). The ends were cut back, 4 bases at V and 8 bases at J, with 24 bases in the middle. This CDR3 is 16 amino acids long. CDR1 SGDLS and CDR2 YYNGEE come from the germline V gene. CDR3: CASSHVPIRDYEGYTF. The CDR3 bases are TGTGCCAGCAGCCACGTTCCTATCAGGGATTATGAGGGCTACACCTTC.

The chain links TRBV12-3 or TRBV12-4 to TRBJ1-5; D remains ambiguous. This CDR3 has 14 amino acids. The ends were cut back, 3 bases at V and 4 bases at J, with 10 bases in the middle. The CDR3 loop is CASSLRPLNQPQHF. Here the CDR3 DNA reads TGTGCCAGCAGTTTGAGACCCTTGAATCAGCCCCAGCATTTT.

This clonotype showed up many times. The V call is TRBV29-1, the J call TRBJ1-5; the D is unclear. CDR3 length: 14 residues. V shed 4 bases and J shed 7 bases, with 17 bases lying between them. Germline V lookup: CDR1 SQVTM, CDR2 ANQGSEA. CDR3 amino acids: CSVARAGSGQPQHF. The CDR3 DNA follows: TGCAGCGTTGCCCGGGCGGGGTCAGGACAGCCCCAGCATTTT.

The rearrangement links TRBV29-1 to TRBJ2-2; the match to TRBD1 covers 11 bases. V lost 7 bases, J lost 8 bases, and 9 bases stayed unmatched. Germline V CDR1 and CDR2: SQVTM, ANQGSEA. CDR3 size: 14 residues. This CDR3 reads CSALTGQGVGELFF. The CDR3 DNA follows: TGCAGCGCCCTGACGGGACAGGGGGTAGGGGAGCTGTTTTTT.

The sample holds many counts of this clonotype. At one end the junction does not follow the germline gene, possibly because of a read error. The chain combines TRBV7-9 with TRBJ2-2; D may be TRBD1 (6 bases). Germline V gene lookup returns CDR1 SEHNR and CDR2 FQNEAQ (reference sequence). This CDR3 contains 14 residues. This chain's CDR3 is CASSRQGSAGELFF. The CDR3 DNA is TGTGCCAGCAGTCGGCAGGGGTCCGCCGGAGAGCTGTTTTTT.

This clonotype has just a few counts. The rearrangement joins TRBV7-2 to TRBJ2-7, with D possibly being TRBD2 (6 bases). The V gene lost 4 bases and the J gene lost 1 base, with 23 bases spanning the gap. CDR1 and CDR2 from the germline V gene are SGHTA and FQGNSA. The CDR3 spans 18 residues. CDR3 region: CASSSYRPGLIKSYEQYF. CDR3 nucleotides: TGTGCCAGCAGCTCGTACCGACCGGGACTCATTAAATCCTACGAGCAGTACTTC. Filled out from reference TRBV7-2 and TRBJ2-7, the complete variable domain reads GAGVSQSPSNKVTEKGKDVELRCDPISGHTALYWYRQSLGQGLEFLIYFQGNSAPDKSGLPSDRFSAERTGGSVSTLTIQRTQQEDSAVYLCASSSYRPGLIKSYEQYFGPGTRLTVT.

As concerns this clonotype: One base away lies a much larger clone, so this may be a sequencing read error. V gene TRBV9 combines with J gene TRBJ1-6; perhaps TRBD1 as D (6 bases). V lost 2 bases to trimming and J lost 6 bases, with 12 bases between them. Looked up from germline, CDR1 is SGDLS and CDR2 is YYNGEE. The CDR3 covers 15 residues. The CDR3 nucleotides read TGTGCCAGCAGCGTCCCGCCAGGGGTTAATTCACCCCTCCACTTT. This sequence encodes CASSVPPGVNSPLHF.

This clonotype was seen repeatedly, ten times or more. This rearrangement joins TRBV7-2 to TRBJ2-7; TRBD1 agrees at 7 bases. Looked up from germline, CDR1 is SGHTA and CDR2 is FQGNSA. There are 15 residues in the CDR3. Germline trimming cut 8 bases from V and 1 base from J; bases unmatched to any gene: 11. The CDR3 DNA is TGTGCCAGCTCCCCGTCGGACAGGTTTTCCTACGAGCAGTACTTC. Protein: CASSPSDRFSYEQYF.

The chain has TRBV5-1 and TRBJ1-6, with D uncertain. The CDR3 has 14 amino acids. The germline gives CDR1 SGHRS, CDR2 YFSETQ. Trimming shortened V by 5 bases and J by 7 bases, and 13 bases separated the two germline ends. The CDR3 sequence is CASSLGEENSPLHF. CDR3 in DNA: TGCGCCAGCAGTCTCGGGGAGGAGAATTCACCCCTCCACTTT.

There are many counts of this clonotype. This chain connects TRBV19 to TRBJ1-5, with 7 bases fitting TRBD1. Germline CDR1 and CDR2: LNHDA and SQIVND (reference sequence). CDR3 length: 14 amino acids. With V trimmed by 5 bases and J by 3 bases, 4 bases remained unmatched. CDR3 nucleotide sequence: TGTGCCAGTAGTTCCGACAGGGCCAATCAGCCCCAGCATTTT. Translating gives CASSSDRANQPQHF.

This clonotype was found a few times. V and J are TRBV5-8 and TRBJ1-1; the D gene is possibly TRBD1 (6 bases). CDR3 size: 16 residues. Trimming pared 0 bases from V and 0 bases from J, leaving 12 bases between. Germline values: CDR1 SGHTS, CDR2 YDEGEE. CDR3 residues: CASSLGTELMNTEAFF. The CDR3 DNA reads TGTGCCAGCAGCTTGGGGACAGAACTAATGAACACTGAAGCTTTCTTT.

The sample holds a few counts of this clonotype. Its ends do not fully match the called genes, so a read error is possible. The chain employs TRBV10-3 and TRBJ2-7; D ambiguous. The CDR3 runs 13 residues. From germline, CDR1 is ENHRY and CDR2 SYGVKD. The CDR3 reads CASSQTISYEQYF. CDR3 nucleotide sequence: TGTGCCAGCAGTCAGACAATCTCCTACGAGCAGTACTTC.

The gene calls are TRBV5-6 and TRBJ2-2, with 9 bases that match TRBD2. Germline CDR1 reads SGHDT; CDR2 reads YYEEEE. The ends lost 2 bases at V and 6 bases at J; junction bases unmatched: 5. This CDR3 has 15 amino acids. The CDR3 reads CASSFYSGSPGELFF. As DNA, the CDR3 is TGTGCCAGCAGCTTCTATAGCGGGAGCCCCGGGGAGCTGTTTTTT.